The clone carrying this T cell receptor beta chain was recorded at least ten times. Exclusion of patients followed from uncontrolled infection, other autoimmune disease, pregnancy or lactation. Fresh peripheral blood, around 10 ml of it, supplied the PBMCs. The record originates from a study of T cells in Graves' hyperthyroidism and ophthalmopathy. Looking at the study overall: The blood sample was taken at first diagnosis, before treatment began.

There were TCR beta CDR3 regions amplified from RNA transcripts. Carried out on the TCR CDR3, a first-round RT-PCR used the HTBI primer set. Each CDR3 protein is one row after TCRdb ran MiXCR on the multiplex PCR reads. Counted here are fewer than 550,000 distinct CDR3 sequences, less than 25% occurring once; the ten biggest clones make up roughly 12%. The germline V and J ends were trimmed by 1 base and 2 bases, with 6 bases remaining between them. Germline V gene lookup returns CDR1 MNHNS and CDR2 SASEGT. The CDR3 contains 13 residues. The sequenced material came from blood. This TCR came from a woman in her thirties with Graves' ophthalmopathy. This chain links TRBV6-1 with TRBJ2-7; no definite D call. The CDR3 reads CASSEGWAYEQYF. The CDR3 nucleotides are TGTGCCAGCAGTGAAGGTTGGGCCTACGAGCAGTACTTC.